Sequencing of this T cell receptor (beta chain) was carried out in a study of early T cells in non-severe SARS-CoV-2 infection. Study background: Sequenced bulk RNA came from whole blood that was unsorted, and chains were unpaired.

Individually, cDNA molecules had unique molecular identifiers attached to them. TCRdb reprocessed the 5' RACE reads via MiXCR and lists one record per CDR3 protein. This sample has tens of thousands of distinct CDR3 sequences, with 10% to 15% found just once. Trimming shortened V by 4 bases and J by 3 bases, and 10 bases separated the two germline ends. The germline V gene encodes CDR1 SGHRS and CDR2 YFSETQ. This CDR3 has 13 amino acids. Study-wide results and caveats: Database matching using VDJdb favored anti-spike CD8 responses, with private and CD4 specificities left missing.

This clonotype was observed a handful of times. Its specificity is not known. J is TRBJ1-2 and V is TRBV5-1; D unclear. Sequencing used whole blood, obtained at baseline. This clonotype was sampled from an adult who was a healthcare worker with PCR-confirmed SARS-CoV-2 infection or an uninfected control (not recorded which). This CDR3 reads CASSQDGDYGYTF. CDR3 coding DNA: TGCGCCAGCAGCCAGGACGGAGACTATGGCTACACCTTC.